This TCR beta chain was obtained from a study of shared clonotypes between healthy human individuals. In this sample, this clone turned up once. Naive CD8 cells comprised CD45RO-negative, CCR7-positively selected cells, excluding terminally differentiated effector memory CD45RA+ cells. The germline CDR1 and CDR2 sequences are PRHDT and FYEKMQ (reference sequence). V shed 3 bases and J shed 7 bases, with 9 bases lying between them. The CDR3 has 13 amino acids. Replicate sorted-subset PCRs were loaded with 150 to 250 ng DNA, 31,000 or so T cell genomes. Data came from immunoSEQ multiplex PCR; TCRdb stores just in-frame clones and leaves some out. This sample has roughly 650,000 clones, with approximately 96% found just once.

This clonotype was obtained from a woman aged 30 to 39 in good health. This chain uses TRBV13 with TRBJ1-4, with a weak D call TRBD1 (5 bases). Sequencing was performed on naive CD8+ T cells sorted from blood. In DNA form, the CDR3 reads TGTGCCAGCAGCTTGGGCGGGGGTGAAAAACTGTTTTTT. It specifies CASSLGGGEKLFF. The variable domain in full, with the rest retrieved from reference TRBV13 and TRBJ1-4, is AAGVIQSPRHLIKEKRETATLKCYPIPRHDTVYWYQQGPGQDPQFLISFYEKMQSDKGSIPDRFSAQQFSDYHSELNMSSLELGDSALYFCASSLGGGEKLFFGSGTQLSVL.